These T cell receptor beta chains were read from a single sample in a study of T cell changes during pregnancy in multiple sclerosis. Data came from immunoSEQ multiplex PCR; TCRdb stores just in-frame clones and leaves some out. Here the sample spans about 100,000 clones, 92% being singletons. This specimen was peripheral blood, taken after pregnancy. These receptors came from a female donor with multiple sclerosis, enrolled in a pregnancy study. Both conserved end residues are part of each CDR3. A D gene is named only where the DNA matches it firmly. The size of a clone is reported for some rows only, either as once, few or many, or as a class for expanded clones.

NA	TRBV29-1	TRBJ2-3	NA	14	TGCAGCGCAATCGCGGGGCCTAGCACAGATACGCAGTATTTT	CSAIAGPSTDTQYF
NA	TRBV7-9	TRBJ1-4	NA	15	TGTGCCAGCAGCTGGAGGACGGAGACTAATGAAAAACTGTTTTTT	CASSWRTETNEKLFF
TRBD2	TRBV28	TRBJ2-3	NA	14	TGTGCCAGCAGTACACTGACTAGCTGGAATACGCAGTATTTT	CASSTLTSWNTQYF
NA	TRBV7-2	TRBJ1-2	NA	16	TGTGCCAGCAGCTCACCACAGGGACGGTGGAACTATGGCTACACCTTC	CASSSPQGRWNYGYTF
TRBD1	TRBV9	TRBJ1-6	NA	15	TGTGCCAGCAGCGGAGCGGACAGGGTGAATTCACCCCTCCACTTT	CASSGADRVNSPLHF
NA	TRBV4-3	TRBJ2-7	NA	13	TGCGCCAGCAGCCAGGGGGGGCCTGACGAGCAGTACTTC	CASSQGGPDEQYF
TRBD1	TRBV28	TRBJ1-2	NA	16	TGTGCCAGCAGTTTACCTTGGACAGGAGCTAACTATGGCTACACCTTC	CASSLPWTGANYGYTF
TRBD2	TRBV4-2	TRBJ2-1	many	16	TGTGCCAGCAGCCAGAATCAAGCGGGAACCTACAATGAGCAGTTCTTC	CASSQNQAGTYNEQFF
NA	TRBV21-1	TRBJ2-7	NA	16	TGTGCCAGCAGCAAAGGACCCGGGACTACTCATTACGAGCAGTACTTC	CASSKGPGTTHYEQYF
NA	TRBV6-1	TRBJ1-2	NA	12	TGTGCCAGCAGTGGGCGGGGTATTGGCTACACCTTC	CASSGRGIGYTF
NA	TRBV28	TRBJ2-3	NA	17	TGTGCCAGCAGTTGGTATAGCGGATTCGGTATAGGAGATACGCAGTATTTT	CASSWYSGFGIGDTQYF
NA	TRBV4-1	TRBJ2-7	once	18	TGCGCCAGCAGCCAAGGAGGGTCCGGGACCACCACGGCGGGGGAGCAGTACTTC	CASSQGGSGTTTAGEQYF
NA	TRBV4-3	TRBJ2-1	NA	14	TGCGCCAGCAGCCAAGATCAAGGGGACAATGAGCAGTTCTTC	CASSQDQGDNEQFF
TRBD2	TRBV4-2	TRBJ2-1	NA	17	TGTGCCAGCAGCCAACCCGGGACTAGCGGGAGGGTAAATGAGCAGTTCTTC	CASSQPGTSGRVNEQFF
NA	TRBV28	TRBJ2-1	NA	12	TGTGCCAGCAGTTCCACTAGGAATGAGCAGTTCTTC	CASSSTRNEQFF
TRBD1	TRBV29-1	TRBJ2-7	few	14	TGCAGCGTCAGAACGGGACAGGGGGCGCGGGAGCAGTACTTC	CSVRTGQGAREQYF
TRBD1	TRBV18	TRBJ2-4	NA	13	TGTGCCAGCTCCCTTGGACAGGCTGAGATTCAGTACTTC	CASSLGQAEIQYF
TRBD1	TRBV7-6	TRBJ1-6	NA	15	TGTGCCAGCAGCTTAGGGACAGGGGGAGATTCACCCCTCCACTTT	CASSLGTGGDSPLHF
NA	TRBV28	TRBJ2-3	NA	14	TGTGCCAGACTACAGGGCCGTAGCACAGATACGCAGTATTTT	CARLQGRSTDTQYF
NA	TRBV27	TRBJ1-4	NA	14	TGTGCCAGCAGTTCCTCGGGGTACTCTGAAAAACTGTTTTTT	CASSSSGYSEKLFF
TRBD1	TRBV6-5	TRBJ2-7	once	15	TGTGCCAGCAGGTTGCCCGGGACAGGGGTGGGTGAGCAGTACTTC	CASRLPGTGVGEQYF
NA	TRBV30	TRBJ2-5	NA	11	TGTGCCTGGACTAGTAGAGAGACCCAGTACTTC	CAWTSRETQYF
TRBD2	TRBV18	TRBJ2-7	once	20	TGTGCCAGCTCACCATCTGGACTAGCGGGAGGGCCTTGGGACGGAGTAGAGCAGTACTTC	CASSPSGLAGGPWDGVEQYF
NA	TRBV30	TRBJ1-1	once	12	TGTGCCTGGAGTGGTAACAGGGTGACAGCTTTCTTT	CAWSGNRVTAFF
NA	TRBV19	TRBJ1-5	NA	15	TGTGCCAGTAGTATGGATAGGGCGGAGGATCAGCCCCAGCATTTT	CASSMDRAEDQPQHF
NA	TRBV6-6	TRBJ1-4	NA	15	TGTGCCAGCAGAAAAGGGGGGGCGGGGGAAGAAAAACTGTTTTTT	CASRKGGAGEEKLFF
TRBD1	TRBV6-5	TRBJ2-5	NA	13	TGTGCCAGCACGAGACAGGGGTCGGAGACCCAGTACTTC	CASTRQGSETQYF
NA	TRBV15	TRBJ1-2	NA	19	TGTGCCACCAGCAGAGATGAAGGAGGGCGCGGGCAGGCGGGCTATGGCTACACCTTC	CATSRDEGGRGQAGYGYTF
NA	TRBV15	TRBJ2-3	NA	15	TGTGCCACCACCGAGACTAGACTCCCCACAGATACGCAGTATTTT	CATTETRLPTDTQYF
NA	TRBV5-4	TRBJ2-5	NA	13	TGTGCCAGCAGCTTGGGACAACAAGAGACCCAGTACTTC	CASSLGQQETQYF
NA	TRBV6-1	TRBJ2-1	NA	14	TGTGCCAGCAGTGAAGGGGACACAGTCTATGAGCAGTTCTTC	CASSEGDTVYEQFF
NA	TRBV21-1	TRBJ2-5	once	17	TGTGCCAGCAGCAACCCCCGGGGAGGGTCTCCTCAAGAGACCCAGTACTTC	CASSNPRGGSPQETQYF